This is a list of T cell receptor beta chains from one sample in a study of OX40 agonist ivuxolimab in advanced cancers. Sequenced by immunoSEQ multiplex PCR; TCRdb stores in-frame clones only, minus some. The sample yields about 95,000 clones, 89% seen once. Sequences were derived from CD4+ or CD8+ T cells sorted from blood, sampled in a trial of the OX40 agonist ivuxolimab. The receptors were gathered from an adult with an advanced solid tumor such as melanoma, head and neck, liver or kidney cancer. The CDR3 runs from the conserved cysteine through the conserved F or W. The D gene is left open where the match is weak. Some rows mark clone size as missing; the rest say once, few, many or name a class of expanded clone.

J: TRBJ2-4; size: once; V: TRBV19; D: .; CDR3: CASSMAGALGKNIQYF; DNA: TGTGCCAGTAGTATGGCGGGGGCCTTAGGCAAAAACATTCAGTACTTC
J: TRBJ1-1; size: .; V: TRBV15; D: .; CDR3: CATSLAGNTEAFF; DNA: TGTGCCACCAGCCTGGCGGGTAACACTGAAGCTTTCTTT
J: TRBJ1-1; size: .; V: TRBV2; D: .; CDR3: CASSESDTEAFF; DNA: TGTGCCAGCAGTGAGAGTGACACTGAAGCTTTCTTT
J: TRBJ1-5; size: .; V: TRBV7-9; D: .; CDR3: CASSPTGSNNQPQHF; DNA: TGTGCCAGCAGCCCCACGGGCTCAAATAACCAGCCCCAGCATTTT
J: TRBJ1-2; size: .; V: TRBV30; D: .; CDR3: CAWRWGVGGYTF; DNA: TGTGCCTGGCGGTGGGGGGTCGGGGGCTACACCTTC
J: TRBJ2-7; size: .; V: TRBV13; D: .; CDR3: CASSLGSPGTYEQYF; DNA: TGTGCCAGCAGTTTAGGGTCCCCCGGGACCTACGAGCAGTACTTC
J: TRBJ2-3; size: .; V: TRBV29-1; D: .; CDR3: CSVGLEADTQYF; DNA: TGCAGCGTTGGACTCGAGGCGGATACGCAGTATTTT
J: TRBJ1-5; size: .; V: TRBV7-2; D: .; CDR3: CASSLAPWTAIQPQHF; DNA: TGTGCCAGCAGCTTAGCGCCTTGGACAGCTATTCAGCCCCAGCATTTT
J: TRBJ2-7; size: .; V: TRBV10-3; D: .; CDR3: CAIRPNDRSYEQYF; DNA: TGTGCCATCAGACCTAATGACAGGTCCTACGAGCAGTACTTC
J: TRBJ2-1; size: .; V: TRBV30; D: .; CDR3: CAWTRRLHGNSNEQFF; DNA: TGTGCCTGGACCCGCCGACTTCACGGAAATTCCAATGAGCAGTTCTTC
J: TRBJ2-1; size: .; V: TRBV30; D: TRBD2; CDR3: CAWSGWPGLAESYNEQFF; DNA: TGTGCCTGGAGCGGTTGGCCGGGACTAGCGGAGTCCTACAATGAGCAGTTCTTC
J: TRBJ1-2; size: .; V: TRBV7-9; D: .; CDR3: CASSSSQGSHGYTF; DNA: TGTGCCAGCAGTTCAAGTCAGGGGAGCCATGGCTACACCTTC
J: TRBJ2-3; size: .; V: TRBV2; D: .; CDR3: CASSPLLRTDTQYF; DNA: TGTGCCAGCAGTCCACTCCTAAGGACAGATACGCAGTATTTT
J: TRBJ2-2; size: .; V: TRBV2; D: .; CDR3: CASSDTTANTGELFF; DNA: TGTGCCAGCAGTGATACGACAGCGAACACCGGGGAGCTGTTTTTT
J: TRBJ2-1; size: few; V: TRBV18; D: TRBD1; CDR3: CASSPPIRQGASEQFF; DNA: TGTGCCAGCTCACCACCAATCCGGCAGGGGGCAAGTGAGCAGTTCTTC
J: TRBJ1-4; size: .; V: TRBV7-2; D: .; CDR3: CASSLGAGNEKLFF; DNA: TGTGCCAGCAGCTTAGGAGCGGGGAATGAAAAACTGTTTTTT
J: TRBJ2-7; size: .; V: TRBV19; D: .; CDR3: CASSTQGYEQYF; DNA: TGTGCCAGTAGTACTCAGGGGTACGAGCAGTACTTC
J: TRBJ2-5; size: .; V: TRBV5-1; D: .; CDR3: CASSLEPPRMGETQYF; DNA: TGCGCCAGCAGCTTGGAGCCCCCTCGTATGGGAGAGACCCAGTACTTC
J: TRBJ1-5; size: .; V: TRBV28; D: TRBD1; CDR3: CASSWTGENQPQHF; DNA: TGTGCCAGCAGTTGGACAGGGGAAAATCAGCCCCAGCATTTT
J: TRBJ1-2; size: .; V: TRBV7-9; D: .; CDR3: CASSLIGTTNYGYTF; DNA: TGTGCCAGCAGCTTGATAGGGACCACTAACTATGGCTACACCTTC
J: TRBJ2-7; size: few; V: TRBV6-6; D: .; CDR3: CASQWARGYEQYF; DNA: TGTGCCAGTCAGTGGGCCCGGGGATACGAGCAGTACTTC
J: TRBJ1-1; size: .; V: TRBV10-3; D: .; CDR3: CAIRSPVNTEAFF; DNA: TGTGCCATCAGGTCGCCGGTGAACACTGAAGCTTTCTTT
J: TRBJ2-6; size: .; V: TRBV28; D: TRBD1; CDR3: CASSSRGTAFSGANVLTF; DNA: TGTGCCAGCTCCTCCAGAGGGACAGCCTTCTCTGGGGCCAACGTCCTGACTTTC
J: TRBJ1-1; size: .; V: TRBV10-1; D: TRBD1; CDR3: CASMALGQMTEAFF; DNA: TGCGCCAGCATGGCGCTGGGACAGATGACTGAAGCTTTCTTT
J: TRBJ2-2; size: once; V: TRBV6-5; D: .; CDR3: CASSPTPSGELFF; DNA: TGTGCCAGCAGCCCCACGCCGAGCGGGGAGCTGTTTTTT
J: TRBJ2-1; size: .; V: TRBV7-9; D: .; CDR3: CASSPRRTGFINEQFF; DNA: TGTGCCAGCAGCCCTCGTCGGACGGGTTTCATTAATGAGCAGTTCTTC
J: TRBJ2-5; size: few; V: TRBV6-4; D: .; CDR3: CASSREVQETQYF; DNA: TGTGCCAGCAGTAGAGAGGTTCAAGAGACCCAGTACTTC
J: TRBJ1-2; size: .; V: TRBV5-1; D: TRBD1; CDR3: CASRRWAGGLDYGYTF; DNA: TGCGCCAGCAGGCGTTGGGCAGGGGGGTTGGACTATGGCTACACCTTC
J: TRBJ1-6; size: once; V: TRBV7-2; D: .; CDR3: CASSLISGWPLHF; DNA: TGTGCCAGCAGCTTAATATCGGGGTGGCCCCTCCACTTT
J: TRBJ1-1; size: .; V: TRBV28; D: .; CDR3: CASSFLRYRNTEAFF; DNA: TGTGCCAGCAGTTTTCTCCGGTATCGGAACACTGAAGCTTTCTTT
J: TRBJ1-1; size: .; V: TRBV5-3; D: .; CDR3: CARSWGTAQGANTEAFF; DNA: TGTGCCAGAAGCTGGGGGACGGCCCAAGGGGCGAACACTGAAGCTTTCTTT
J: TRBJ2-5; size: .; V: TRBV7-9; D: .; CDR3: CASSSGAGTQYF; DNA: TGTGCCAGCAGCTCCGGGGCAGGGACCCAGTACTTC
J: TRBJ1-2; size: .; V: TRBV5-1; D: TRBD1; CDR3: CASRQTGAGGYTF; DNA: TGCGCCAGCAGACAGACAGGGGCCGGTGGCTACACCTTC
J: TRBJ1-2; size: .; V: TRBV11-3; D: .; CDR3: CASSLDGYYGYTF; DNA: TGTGCCAGCAGCTTAGATGGATACTATGGCTACACCTTC
J: TRBJ2-7; size: .; V: TRBV11-1; D: TRBD2; CDR3: CASSLELAGVFGEQYF; DNA: TGTGCCAGCAGCTTGGAACTAGCGGGAGTTTTTGGCGAGCAGTACTTC
J: TRBJ2-7; size: once; V: TRBV7-9; D: .; CDR3: CASTQGVYEQYF; DNA: TGTGCCAGCACCCAGGGAGTCTACGAGCAGTACTTC
J: TRBJ1-2; size: .; V: TRBV27; D: .; CDR3: CASSLKGNYGHTF; DNA: TGTGCCAGCAGTTTAAAGGGGAACTATGGCCACACCTTC